This T cell receptor (beta chain) is drawn from a study of beta chain features in type 1 diabetes. Purity (above 98%) was reached by all sorted populations. This clone came up a few times. Antigen: not known. Notes on the study in general: HLA effects on TCRB rearrangement stayed unresolved here. Within patients, naive, central memory and Treg TCRB repertoires seemed more similar than within healthy donors. Type 1 diabetes patients had moderately but significantly shorter TCRB CDR3s in all four CD4+ subsets.

Expressed TCRB transcripts were sequenced because the isolated RNA had all been reverse transcribed beforehand. TCRdb's table, derived via immunoSEQ multiplex PCR, lists solely in-frame clones and lacks some. The repertoire holds hundreds of thousands of clones, with 10% to 15% as singletons. The sequence came from a man aged 18 to 30 in good health. The sample was naive CD4+ T cells from blood.

The chain's CDR3 is CSVVPYGEAYEQYF. DNA of the CDR3: TGCAGCGTTGTTCCCTACGGTGAGGCCTACGAGCAGTACTTC. The J gene is TRBJ2-7, the V gene TRBV29-1; unclear D gene. V lost 4 bases to trimming and J lost 2 bases, with 15 bases between them. This CDR3 region has 14 residues. Germline CDR1 and CDR2: SQVTM and ANQGSEA.